Listed below are T cell receptor beta chains from one sample, sequenced in a study of cytomegalovirus exposure and HLA in healthy donors. Data came from immunoSEQ multiplex PCR; TCRdb stores just in-frame clones and leaves some out. The data contain more than 95,000 clones, approximately 92% of them singletons. Specimen: PBMCs. These TCRs come from a woman younger than 30 in good health and CMV-seronegative. CDR3s include the opening cysteine and the closing phenylalanine or tryptophan. A D gene is named only where the DNA matches it firmly.

d_gene: TRBD1
j_gene: TRBJ2-5
v_gene: TRBV9
len: 15
CDR3aa: CASSVAQGAGETQYF

d_gene: TRBD1
j_gene: TRBJ1-3
v_gene: TRBV11-1
len: 18
CDR3aa: CASSTFRTGQLPGNTIYF

d_gene: TRBD1
j_gene: TRBJ2-1
v_gene: TRBV27
len: 15
CDR3aa: CASSLSGQAQNEQFF

d_gene: -
j_gene: TRBJ2-2
v_gene: TRBV18
len: 14
CDR3aa: CASSPNGGRGELFF

d_gene: -
j_gene: TRBJ1-1
v_gene: TRBV28
len: 13
CDR3aa: CASSLLDTTEAFF

d_gene: -
j_gene: TRBJ1-1
v_gene: TRBV4-1
len: 15
CDR3aa: CASSQDLRGYTEAFF

d_gene: TRBD1
j_gene: TRBJ1-4
v_gene: TRBV27
len: 16
CDR3aa: CASSLSPGQGNEKLFF

d_gene: TRBD1
j_gene: TRBJ2-7
v_gene: TRBV6-6
len: 14
CDR3aa: CASSSTGEGYEQYF

d_gene: TRBD2
j_gene: TRBJ2-2
v_gene: TRBV19
len: 17
CDR3aa: CASSTLLAGGNTGELFF

d_gene: -
j_gene: TRBJ1-1
v_gene: TRBV10-1
len: 13
CDR3aa: CASSEGRGTEAFF

d_gene: TRBD1
j_gene: TRBJ1-2
v_gene: TRBV30
len: 12
CDR3aa: CAWSEGAGGYTF

d_gene: -
j_gene: TRBJ2-1
v_gene: TRBV7-9
len: 17
CDR3aa: CASSFHKTGSPYNEQFF

d_gene: TRBD1
j_gene: TRBJ2-2
v_gene: TRBV5-1
len: 15
CDR3aa: CASSLQGPYTGELFF

d_gene: -
j_gene: TRBJ2-6
v_gene: TRBV28
len: 15
CDR3aa: CASSSRGSGANVLTF

d_gene: -
j_gene: TRBJ1-4
v_gene: TRBV5-1
len: 15
CDR3aa: CASSLVQGANEKLFF

d_gene: -
j_gene: TRBJ1-1
v_gene: TRBV7-9
len: 15
CDR3aa: CASSLSGSLNTEAFF

d_gene: -
j_gene: TRBJ2-1
v_gene: TRBV28
len: 15
CDR3aa: CASSLNAGISNEQFF

d_gene: -
j_gene: TRBJ1-5
v_gene: TRBV28
len: 15
CDR3aa: CASRERGSRNQPQHF

d_gene: TRBD1
j_gene: TRBJ2-1
v_gene: TRBV30
len: 16
CDR3aa: CAWSDLGTGDYNEQFF

d_gene: TRBD1
j_gene: TRBJ1-2
v_gene: TRBV18
len: 13
CDR3aa: CASSPDRNYGYTF

d_gene: -
j_gene: TRBJ1-1
v_gene: TRBV4-1
len: 18
CDR3aa: CASSQGETDYYKGTEAFF

d_gene: TRBD1
j_gene: TRBJ1-3
v_gene: TRBV7-9
len: 15
CDR3aa: CASSPGQFAINTIYF

d_gene: -
j_gene: TRBJ1-1
v_gene: TRBV5-6
len: 14
CDR3aa: CASSSWEGGTEAFF

d_gene: -
j_gene: TRBJ2-2
v_gene: TRBV28
len: 14
CDR3aa: CASSTTLASGELFF

d_gene: -
j_gene: TRBJ1-3
v_gene: TRBV28
len: 14
CDR3aa: CASDGFSSGNTIYF

d_gene: TRBD2
j_gene: TRBJ2-7
v_gene: TRBV6-5
len: 15
CDR3aa: CASRVEPTSGSEQYF

d_gene: TRBD1
j_gene: TRBJ1-1
v_gene: TRBV6-5
len: 13
CDR3aa: CASRPPGGTEAFF

d_gene: -
j_gene: TRBJ2-2
v_gene: TRBV7-9
len: 16
CDR3aa: CASSLEASLNTGELFF

d_gene: TRBD1
j_gene: TRBJ1-6
v_gene: TRBV28
len: 16
CDR3aa: CASSAASTGVNSPLHF

d_gene: TRBD1
j_gene: TRBJ2-7
v_gene: TRBV6-5
len: 13
CDR3aa: CASSYGTGYEQYF

d_gene: -
j_gene: TRBJ2-5
v_gene: TRBV15
len: 13
CDR3aa: CATRVDSQETQYF

d_gene: -
j_gene: TRBJ2-7
v_gene: TRBV29-1
len: 12
CDR3aa: CSVVLVRNEQYF

d_gene: TRBD2
j_gene: TRBJ2-7
v_gene: TRBV7-2
len: 15
CDR3aa: CASSQPGGPSGEQYF

d_gene: -
j_gene: TRBJ2-7
v_gene: TRBV18
len: 14
CDR3aa: CASSPTGEVDEQYF

d_gene: -
j_gene: TRBJ2-1
v_gene: TRBV30
len: 11
CDR3aa: CAWTPGREQFF

d_gene: -
j_gene: TRBJ1-2
v_gene: TRBV2
len: 14
CDR3aa: CASSEFGGVGGYTF

d_gene: -
j_gene: TRBJ1-1
v_gene: TRBV19
len: 12
CDR3aa: CASNQGNTEAFF

d_gene: TRBD1
j_gene: TRBJ2-1
v_gene: TRBV11-2
len: 16
CDR3aa: CATTPTQGQGHNEQFF

d_gene: -
j_gene: TRBJ1-1
v_gene: TRBV6-6
len: 13
CDR3aa: CASLKLGNTEAFF

d_gene: -
j_gene: TRBJ1-5
v_gene: TRBV28
len: 17
CDR3aa: CASSSAAGRFLGQPQHF

d_gene: -
j_gene: TRBJ1-5
v_gene: TRBV27
len: 13
CDR3aa: CASARGSNQPQHF

d_gene: TRBD1
j_gene: TRBJ1-4
v_gene: TRBV28
len: 16
CDR3aa: CASRLGTAATNEKLFF

d_gene: -
j_gene: TRBJ1-5
v_gene: TRBV30
len: 13
CDR3aa: CAWGRVGNQPQHF

d_gene: -
j_gene: TRBJ2-7
v_gene: TRBV7-9
len: 13
CDR3aa: CASRPTSSYEQYF

d_gene: -
j_gene: TRBJ1-4
v_gene: TRBV6-5
len: 13
CDR3aa: CASSYRETEKLFF